These T cell receptor beta chains were read from a single sample in a study of blood T cell repertoires in COVID-19. Here immunoSEQ multiplex PCR was the method, and the copy in TCRdb shows in-frame clones only, minus some. This table holds approximately 210,000 clones, over 75% found once. The source material was peripheral blood. The receptors shown here come from a woman aged 40-49 years with acute or convalescent COVID-19. The CDR3 runs from the conserved cysteine through the conserved F or W. A D gene is named only where the DNA matches it firmly. Clone size is given for some rows only: seen once, a few or many times, or a class if the clone is expanded.

TRBJ1-5 NA NA TRBV27 TGTGCCAGCAGTTCGCTACGAGGGACCCAGCATTTT CASSSLRGTQHF
TRBJ1-4 TRBD1 once TRBV6-6 TGTGCCAGCACGGTCGGGACAGGGGGTGAAAAACTGTTTTTT CASTVGTGGEKLFF
TRBJ2-3 TRBD1 NA TRBV6-6 TGTGCCAGCAGTCTTTCCGGGACAGGGATGGGCACAGATACGCAGTATTTT CASSLSGTGMGTDTQYF
TRBJ1-1 NA NA TRBV24-1 TGTGCCACCAGTGCAACAGGGCTTGACACTGAAGCTTTCTTT CATSATGLDTEAFF
TRBJ2-2 NA NA TRBV19 TGTGCCAGTAGTATAAACGGGCCAGGGCCCGGAACCGGGGAGCTGTTTTTT CASSINGPGPGTGELFF
TRBJ2-1 TRBD2 NA TRBV3-1/TRBV3-2 TGTGCCAGCAGCCAAGGGAGTGGCGGGGGGGAAAAGTTCTTC CASSQGSGGGEKFF
TRBJ2-1 NA NA TRBV3-1/TRBV3-2 TGTGCCAGCAGCCAACCCACCCTGAAGGGGGGGCCGCCCAATGAGCAGTTCTTC CASSQPTLKGGPPNEQFF
TRBJ1-6 TRBD1 NA TRBV27 TGTGCCAGCAGTCCGTCCGGGACAGGGCCAGGGTCCAATTCACCCCTCCACTTT CASSPSGTGPGSNSPLHF
TRBJ2-3 NA NA TRBV4-1 TGCGCCAGCAGCCAAGGACTAGGCGGACGGGATACGCAGTATTTT CASSQGLGGRDTQYF
TRBJ1-3 NA NA TRBV29-1 TGCAGCGTTGATAGCTCTGGAAACACCATATATTTT CSVDSSGNTIYF
TRBJ2-4 NA NA TRBV4-1 TGCGCCAGCAGCAACAGACAAACACTAGCCAAAAACATTCAGTACTTC CASSNRQTLAKNIQYF
TRBJ2-2 TRBD2 once TRBV9 TGTGCCAGCAGCCCCAGCGGGGGGGCGAACACCGGGGAGCTGTTTTTT CASSPSGGANTGELFF
TRBJ2-2 NA NA TRBV7-3 TGTGCCAGCAGCTTGGGGCTGAACACCGGGGAGCTGTTTTTT CASSLGLNTGELFF
TRBJ1-5 NA NA TRBV5-5 TGTGCCAGCAGCTTGGTGGGGCCAGAGGAGAATCAGCCCCAGCATTTT CASSLVGPEENQPQHF
TRBJ1-2 NA few TRBV11-2 TGTGCCAGCACACCGCCCGGGACGGGGGATGGCTACACCTTC CASTPPGTGDGYTF
TRBJ1-4 TRBD1 once TRBV28 TGTGCCAGCAGTTCGATGATAACAGGGGGCCTGAATGAAAAACTGTTTTTT CASSSMITGGLNEKLFF
TRBJ1-5 NA NA TRBV7-2 TGTGCCAGCAGCCCGGGGTACGGGGGGCTTAGCAATCAGCCCCAGCATTTT CASSPGYGGLSNQPQHF
TRBJ2-5 NA NA TRBV12-3/TRBV12-4 TGTGCCAGCAGTTTTGCGGAGACCCAGTACTTC CASSFAETQYF
TRBJ1-1 NA NA TRBV25-1 TGTGCCAGCATTGGGGGCCAGGAAGCTTTCTTT CASIGGQEAFF
TRBJ1-2 TRBD1 NA TRBV13 TGTGCCAGCGTTGGCGGGACAGGGGGCGTCTATGGCTACACCTTC CASVGGTGGVYGYTF
TRBJ2-1 TRBD2 NA TRBV2 TGTGCCAGCAGACGTACTAGCGGGGGTGACAATGAGCAGTTCTTC CASRRTSGGDNEQFF
TRBJ1-2 TRBD1 NA TRBV3-1/TRBV3-2 TGTGCCAGCAGCCCGGGGACAGGCAGGTACTATGGCTACACCTTC CASSPGTGRYYGYTF
TRBJ2-1 NA NA TRBV11-3 TGTGCCAGCAGCCCCGGGGGTAATTACAATGAGCAGTTCTTC CASSPGGNYNEQFF
TRBJ1-1 NA NA TRBV25-1 TGTGCCAGCAGTGAAACAGGGTTCCCTGAAGCTTTCTTT CASSETGFPEAFF
TRBJ1-1 NA NA TRBV5-1 TGCGCCAGCAGCTTGGAAACGGGGAACACTGAAGCTTTCTTT CASSLETGNTEAFF
TRBJ1-1 TRBD1 once TRBV30 TGTGCCTGGAGTGCAGCACAGGGGAGCACTGAAGCTTTCTTT CAWSAAQGSTEAFF
TRBJ1-1 TRBD1 NA TRBV13 TGTGCCAGCAGCCCGACAGGGGTGAAGGCCATGAACACTGAAGCTTTCTTT CASSPTGVKAMNTEAFF
TRBJ1-1 TRBD1 NA TRBV12-3/TRBV12-4 TGTGCCAGCAGTCCGGACAGGGGGCCTGAAGCTTTCTTT CASSPDRGPEAFF
TRBJ1-2 NA NA TRBV29-1 TGCAGCGTGAAGTCCGCAGTCGCTAACTATGGCTACACCTTC CSVKSAVANYGYTF
TRBJ1-5 NA NA TRBV3-1/TRBV3-2 TGTGCCAGCAGCCAAGAGAGGGTCAATCAGCCCCAGCATTTT CASSQERVNQPQHF
TRBJ2-6 NA NA TRBV4-2 TGTGCCAGCAGCCTTGGGCTAGCTACTGGGGCCAACGTCCTGACTTTC CASSLGLATGANVLTF
TRBJ1-2 NA NA TRBV2 TGTGCCAGCAGGGCCGATGGACAGCCCTCCTATGGCTACACCTTC CASRADGQPSYGYTF
TRBJ2-1 TRBD1 once TRBV9 TGTGCCAGCAGCCCCCAGGGACAGGGAACGTCAGGCGATGAGCAGTTCTTC CASSPQGQGTSGDEQFF
TRBJ1-1 NA NA TRBV6-5 TGTGCCAGCAGGGCCGGGACACCCTTGAACACTGAAGCTTTCTTT CASRAGTPLNTEAFF
TRBJ1-2 NA NA TRBV19 TGTGCCAGTAGTATAGGCAGGGCGGACTATGGCTACACCTTC CASSIGRADYGYTF
TRBJ1-6 TRBD1 once TRBV18 TGTGCCAGCTCACCACAAGGACAGGGGAATTCACCCCTCCACTTT CASSPQGQGNSPLHF
TRBJ1-1 TRBD1 NA TRBV2 TGTGCCAGCAGGACCAGAGAGGGGGCATCGACTGAAGCTTTCTTT CASRTREGASTEAFF
TRBJ2-3 TRBD2 NA TRBV7-3 TGTGCCAGCTCCCTTAGCGGGGGCACAGATACGCAGTATTTT CASSLSGGTDTQYF
TRBJ1-3 NA NA TRBV10-3 TGTGCCATCAGTGAGTCCCATGGTGGCGGAAACACCATATATTTT CAISESHGGGNTIYF
TRBJ1-2 NA NA TRBV9 TGTGCCAGCAGCGTAAATAGCTATGGCTACACCTTC CASSVNSYGYTF
TRBJ1-2 NA NA TRBV19 TGTGCCAGTAGTATGCATGGCAGGGGTGCCCCTAACTATGGCTACACCTTC CASSMHGRGAPNYGYTF
TRBJ2-2 NA NA TRBV27 TGTGCCAGCAGTCTAACTCCCACTTATAACACCGGGGAGCTGTTTTTT CASSLTPTYNTGELFF
TRBJ2-2 TRBD2 NA TRBV5-1 TGCGCCAGCAGCTGGGGGACTAGCGGGGAAGCCGGGGAGCTGTTTTTT CASSWGTSGEAGELFF
TRBJ2-4 TRBD1 NA TRBV3-1/TRBV3-2 TGTGCCAGCAGCTCGAGACCAGGGGGAGCCGAAAACATTCAGTACTTC CASSSRPGGAENIQYF
TRBJ1-1 TRBD1 NA TRBV15 TGTGCCACCAGCATCCTAAGTGGACAGGCCGGGACTGAAGCTTTCTTT CATSILSGQAGTEAFF
TRBJ1-6 TRBD1 NA TRBV3-1/TRBV3-2 TGTGCCAGCAGCCGGGCGGGGGACAGGGGAAGTTCACCCCTCCACTTT CASSRAGDRGSSPLHF